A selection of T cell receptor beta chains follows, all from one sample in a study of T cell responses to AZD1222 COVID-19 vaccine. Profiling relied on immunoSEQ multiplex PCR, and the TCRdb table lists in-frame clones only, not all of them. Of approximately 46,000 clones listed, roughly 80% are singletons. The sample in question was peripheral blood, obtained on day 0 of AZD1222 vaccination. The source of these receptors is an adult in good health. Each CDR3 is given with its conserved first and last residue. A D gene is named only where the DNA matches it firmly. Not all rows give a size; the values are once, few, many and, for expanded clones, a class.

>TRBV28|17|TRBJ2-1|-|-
CASSSGGVQRPYNEQFF
TGTGCCAGCAGTTCGGGCGGGGTCCAGCGGCCATACAATGAGCAGTTCTTC
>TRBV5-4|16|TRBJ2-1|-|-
CASSLGGDSVYNEQFF
TGTGCCAGCAGCTTGGGGGGAGATAGCGTATACAATGAGCAGTTCTTC
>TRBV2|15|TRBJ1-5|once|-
CASSPQGTGNQPQHF
TGTGCCAGCAGTCCACAGGGTACGGGCAATCAGCCCCAGCATTTT
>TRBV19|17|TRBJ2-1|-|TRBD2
CASSIPSGTSSYNEQFF
TGTGCCAGTAGTATACCTAGCGGGACTTCGTCCTACAATGAGCAGTTCTTC
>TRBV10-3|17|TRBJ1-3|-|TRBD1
CAISRDRTLVSGNTIYF
TGTGCCATCAGCCGGGACAGGACTCTAGTCTCTGGAAACACCATATATTTT
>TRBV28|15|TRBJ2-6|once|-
CASSLIGAGANVLTF
TGTGCCAGCAGTTTGATTGGAGCTGGGGCCAACGTCCTGACTTTC
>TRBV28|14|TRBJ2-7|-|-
CASSKPPGAYEQYF
TGTGCCAGCAGCAAACCGCCGGGAGCCTACGAGCAGTACTTC
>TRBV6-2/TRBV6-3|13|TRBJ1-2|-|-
CASSRLTGGGYTF
TGTGCCAGCAGCCGCTTAACGGGCGGTGGCTACACCTTC
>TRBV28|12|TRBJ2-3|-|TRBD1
CARAQGTDTQYF
TGTGCCAGAGCACAGGGGACAGATACGCAGTATTTT
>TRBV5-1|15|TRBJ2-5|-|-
CASSLTRGARETQYF
TGCGCCAGCAGCTTGACCCGGGGGGCCCGAGAGACCCAGTACTTC
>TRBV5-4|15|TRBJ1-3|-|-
CASSRRTDSGNTIYF
TGTGCCAGCAGCCGGAGGACCGACTCTGGAAACACCATATATTTT
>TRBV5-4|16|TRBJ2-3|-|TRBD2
CASSLSFSGGADTQYF
TGTGCCAGCAGCTTGTCTTTTAGCGGGGGGGCGGATACGCAGTATTTT
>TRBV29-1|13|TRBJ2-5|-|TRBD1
CSVQQGMGETQYF
TGCAGCGTTCAACAGGGGATGGGAGAGACCCAGTACTTC
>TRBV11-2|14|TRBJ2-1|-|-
CASSLESWVGEQFF
TGTGCCAGCAGCTTAGAGAGTTGGGTCGGTGAGCAGTTCTTC
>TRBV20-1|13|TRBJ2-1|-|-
CSASLPYHNEQFF
TGCAGTGCTAGTTTGCCATACCACAATGAGCAGTTCTTC
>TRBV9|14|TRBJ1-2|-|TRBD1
CASSGDRGRPGYTF
TGTGCCAGCAGCGGGGACAGGGGGCGCCCTGGCTACACCTTC
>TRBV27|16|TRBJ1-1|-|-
CASSLSLDSFHTEAFF
TGTGCCAGCAGTTTATCATTAGACAGCTTCCACACTGAAGCTTTCTTT
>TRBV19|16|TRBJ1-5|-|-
CASSIVRRRVGQPQHF
TGTGCCAGTAGTATAGTCCGACGCAGGGTTGGTCAGCCCCAGCATTTT
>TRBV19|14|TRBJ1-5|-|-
CASSMIRANQPQHF
TGTGCCAGTAGCATGATTAGGGCAAATCAGCCCCAGCATTTT
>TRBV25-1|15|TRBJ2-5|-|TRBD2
CASSDTSGGRKTQYF
TGTGCCAGCAGTGATACTAGCGGGGGGCGGAAGACCCAGTACTTC
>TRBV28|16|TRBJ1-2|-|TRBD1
CASSFTGGAVPYGYTF
TGTGCCAGCAGTTTTACAGGGGGCGCTGTCCCTTATGGCTACACCTTC
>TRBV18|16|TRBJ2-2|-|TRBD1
CASSPTPDRDTGELFF
TGTGCCAGCTCACCTACCCCAGACAGGGACACCGGGGAGCTGTTTTTT
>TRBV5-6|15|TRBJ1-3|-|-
CASSLMTLSGNTIYF
TGTGCCAGCAGCTTGATGACCCTCTCTGGAAACACCATATATTTT
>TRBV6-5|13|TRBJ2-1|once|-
CASRQNDYNEQFF
TGTGCCAGCAGACAGAATGACTACAATGAGCAGTTCTTC
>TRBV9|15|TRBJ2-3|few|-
CASSVGASSTDTQYF
TGTGCCAGCAGCGTAGGGGCTAGCAGCACAGATACGCAGTATTTT
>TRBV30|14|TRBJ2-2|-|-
CAWRGGENTGELFF
TGTGCCTGGCGAGGGGGGGAGAACACCGGGGAGCTGTTTTTT
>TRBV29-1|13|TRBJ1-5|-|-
CSGGYWGNQPQHF
TGCAGCGGGGGGTACTGGGGCAATCAGCCCCAGCATTTT
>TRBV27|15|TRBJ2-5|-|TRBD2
CASGKGLAGRGTQYF
TGTGCCAGCGGAAAGGGACTAGCGGGGCGGGGGACCCAGTACTTC
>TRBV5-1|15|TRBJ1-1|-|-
CASSLLGHPNTEAFF
TGCGCCAGCAGCTTGTTGGGACACCCGAACACTGAAGCTTTCTTT
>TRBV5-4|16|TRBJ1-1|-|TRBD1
CASSHRTGVMNTEAFF
TGTGCCAGCAGCCATCGGACAGGGGTCATGAACACTGAAGCTTTCTTT
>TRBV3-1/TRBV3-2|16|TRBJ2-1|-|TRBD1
CASGNEQGAYRNEQFF
TGTGCCAGCGGAAACGAACAGGGGGCGTACAGAAATGAGCAGTTCTTC
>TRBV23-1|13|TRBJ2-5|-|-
CANPDRSKETQYF
TGCGCCAATCCCGACAGATCTAAAGAGACCCAGTACTTC
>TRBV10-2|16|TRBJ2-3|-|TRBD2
CASSRTSGGPADTQYF
TGCGCCAGCAGTCGGACTAGCGGGGGGCCGGCAGATACGCAGTATTTT
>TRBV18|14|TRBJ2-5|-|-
CASSPQNSQETQYF
TGTGCCAGCTCACCACAGAACAGCCAAGAGACCCAGTACTTC
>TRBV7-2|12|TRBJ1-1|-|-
CASSFLSTEAFF
TGTGCCAGCAGCTTTTTGTCCACTGAAGCTTTCTTT
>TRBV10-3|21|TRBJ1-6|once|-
CAISVRGPQPNKSSYNSPLHF
TGTGCCATCAGTGTCAGGGGACCCCAACCCAATAAGAGCTCCTATAATTCACCCCTCCACTTT
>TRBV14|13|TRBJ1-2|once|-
CASSRVQTYGYTF
TGTGCCAGCAGCCGGGTCCAGACATATGGCTACACCTTC
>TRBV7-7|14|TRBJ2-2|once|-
CASSPAGSAGELFF
TGTGCTAGCAGCCCGGCTGGGAGCGCCGGGGAGCTGTTTTTT
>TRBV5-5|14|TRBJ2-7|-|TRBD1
CASSSVAGGDEQYF
TGTGCCAGCAGCTCGGTGGCAGGGGGAGACGAGCAGTACTTC
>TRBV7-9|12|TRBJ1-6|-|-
CASSFYNSPLHF
TGTGCCAGCAGCTTCTATAATTCACCCCTCCACTTT
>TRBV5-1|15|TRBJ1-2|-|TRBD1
CASSQATGALYGYTF
TGCGCCAGCAGCCAAGCGACAGGGGCCCTCTATGGCTACACCTTC
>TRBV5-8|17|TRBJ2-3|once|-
CASSLSVGALGTDTQYF
TGTGCCAGCAGCTTGTCCGTCGGGGCTCTGGGAACAGATACGCAGTATTTT
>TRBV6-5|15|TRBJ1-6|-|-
CASRIQSSYNSPLHF
TGTGCCAGCAGGATCCAGAGCTCCTATAATTCACCCCTCCACTTT
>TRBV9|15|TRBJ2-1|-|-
CASSVGRGGNNEQFF
TGTGCCAGCAGCGTAGGGCGGGGTGGGAACAATGAGCAGTTCTTC
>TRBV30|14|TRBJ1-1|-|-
CAWSMGGTNTEAFF
TGTGCCTGGAGTATGGGCGGAACGAACACTGAAGCTTTCTTT
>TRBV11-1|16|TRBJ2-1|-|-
CASSFVGTRSYNEQFF
TGTGCCAGCAGCTTCGTGGGGACCCGCTCCTACAATGAGCAGTTCTTC
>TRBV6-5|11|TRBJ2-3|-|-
CASRTTDTQYF
TGTGCCAGCAGAACCACAGATACGCAGTATTTT
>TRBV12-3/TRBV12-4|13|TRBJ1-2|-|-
CASRPRGGGGYTF
TGTGCCAGCAGACCCAGGGGCGGAGGGGGCTACACCTTC